This T cell receptor (beta chain) appears in the sequencing data of a study of lymphopenia after photon versus proton radiotherapy. Overall study results and limits: After the lymphocyte nadir, photon-treated repertoires showed oligoclonal expansion, especially of CD8+ Temra cells. Authors raise, but do not show, better survival with proton therapy.

This CDR3 has 14 residues. V gave up 8 bases and J gave up 3 bases, with 16 bases separating them. From germline, CDR1 is MDHEN and CDR2 SYDVKM. In regard to this clone: Its antigen is as yet unknown.

Some clones are missing from TCRdb's copy, which holds only in-frame ones; the method was immunoSEQ multiplex PCR. The sample has 55,000 to 70,000 clones, roughly 91% seen once. The material sequenced was peripheral blood, taken from a patient treated with photon-based radiotherapy. The V call is TRBV28, the J call TRBJ1-2; D gene uncertain. The clonotype originates from a woman between 65 and 79 years old with pancreatic cancer. DNA of the CDR3: TGTGCCAGCTCTTATTTAGGGTCCGACTATGGCTACACCTTC. Protein: CASSYLGSDYGYTF.